This paragraph reports one T cell receptor beta chain. The antigen it binds to is not known. Base qualities are not recorded, but no much larger clone differs from it by a single base. The data belong to a study of blood T cells in healthy people across ages (dated by TCRdb to about 2015). Some background on the complete study: Template switching captured roughly one uniquely barcoded TCR beta cDNA molecule per two T cells in model experiments. For two donors (one aged 18 to 30 and one aged 80 or older), the study analyzed two additional independent replicas of 1 million unique cDNA reads from the same blood draw. Age-related changes in TCR beta repertoire diversity were measured in the study by deep sequencing normalized with unique cDNA molecular identifiers. To avoid experimental bias, donors of different ages were randomly spread across the sequencing lanes. Four age groups were formed from the donors: young (average about 17 years), middle-aged (roughly 38), aged (roughly 56) and long-lived (82). The research as a whole found: The percentage of naive T cells measured by flow cytometry correlated strongly with observed TCR beta diversity. Donor CMV infection status was unknown, potentially confounding age-related changes in expanded clonotypes. Compared with the aged group, the long-lived group had more naive CD4+ T cells, fewer expanded clones and increased TCR diversity, suggesting age selection. Total diversity estimates from one million sequenced T cells were considered lower bounds and underestimates. Observed TCR beta diversity per million T cells fell roughly linearly with age, and a significant reduction was already apparent by age about 38. Conclusive comparison of naive and antigen-experienced compartments was prevented by the profiling of bulk unsorted PBMCs.

Receptor amplification or capture employed 5' RACE. Sequencing instrument: Illumina HiSeq 2500. A second PCR of roughly 7 to 11 cycles was performed with a sample-barcoded 5' primer and a J-beta primer mix. A unique molecular identifier was introduced onto each TCR beta cDNA molecule by a template-switch 5' adaptor carrying 12 random nucleotides. Each sample yielded at least 3 million CDR3-containing paired-end reads. The Mint cDNA synthesis kit, primed by a TRBC-specific oligonucleotide, was used to synthesize first-strand cDNA from all RNA. All cDNA was treated with uracil-DNA glycosylase and then went through a first 18-cycle PCR with the universal primers M1SS and BC2_uni_R. The authors' pipeline ran thus. For normalization, 1 million high-quality reads, each with a distinct molecular identifier, were randomly selected from each sample. Instead of being binned into consensus sequences, reads with shared molecular identifiers were discarded. MiTCR, run with a Q25 quality threshold and the strictest error-elimination algorithm, handled CDR3 identification, clonotype clustering and error correction. A nonparametric unseen species model with Euler transformation was used to estimate a lower bound on total TCR beta diversity. TCRdb itself trimmed the public reads at Q25 with fastp, ran MiXCR and retained productive beta chains. Here each entry gathers all rows of one CDR3 protein and keeps the most common genes and DNA. The V and J calls, along with clone size, are taken from TCRdb and not from the paper's own processing. The sample table contains 850,000 to 1,000,000 distinct CDR3 sequences; only one count was recorded for roughly 47% of them. About 20% of the sample is in the top ten clones.

The CDR1 and CDR2 encoded by the germline V gene are SGHRS and YFSETQ. V loses 4 bases of germline sequence and J loses 2 bases, and the interval between the two ends is 11 bases. The CDR3 starts with the cysteine, ends with the phenylalanine, and has 14 residues. Kept here is only the CDR3 DNA, which spans 42 bases and is read in frame from base 1. Donors were a few dozen systemically healthy Caucasian individuals from Russia aged 6 to 90 years. Each donor gave ten milliliters of peripheral blood, drawn into EDTA-treated Vacutainer tubes. Ficoll-Paque density-gradient centrifugation was used to isolate PBMCs, with at least 7 million per sample. Total RNA was extracted from PBMCs with Trizol reagent, with at least 5.5 micrograms obtained per sample. For every donor, flow cytometry on a PBMC aliquot measured the percentage of naive CD45RAhigh/CD27high T cells.

This receptor was obtained from a woman aged 60-70 years in good health. Sequencing was done on a sample of blood. The chain couples TRBV5-1 to TRBJ2-3; no confident D gene assignment can be made. The CDR3 in this case is CASSVGRVTDTQYF. The DNA sequence is TGCGCCAGCAGCGTGGGAAGGGTCACAGATACGCAGTATTTT.